The 18 T cell receptor beta chains listed next were all sequenced from one sample in a study of early T cells in non-severe SARS-CoV-2 infection. Each CDR3 protein gets one entry after TCRdb re-called the 5' RACE reads with MiXCR. This table has tens of thousands of distinct CDR3 sequences, 10% appearing once. Sequenced material: whole blood, taken at baseline. These receptors came from an adult who was a healthcare worker with PCR-confirmed SARS-CoV-2 infection or an uninfected control (not recorded which).

The J gene is TRBJ2-1, the V gene TRBV7-9; D possibly corresponds to TRBD2 (6 bases). This CDR3 spans 12 amino acids. CDR1 and CDR2 from the germline V gene are SEHNR and FQNEAQ (reference sequence). The V end was cut by 5 bases, the J end by 12 bases, with 14 bases between. DNA for the CDR3: TGTGCCAGCAGCGCGACTAGTCTAAGGCAGTTCTTC. It translates to CASSATSLRQFF.

This clonotype was seen a few times. This sequence joins TRBV7-9 and TRBJ2-7; TRBD1 is a possible D gene (6 bases). V was shortened by 6 bases and J by 2 bases, with 14 bases between the two germline ends. This CDR3 region has 14 residues. The germline V gene encodes CDR1 SEHNR and CDR2 FQNEAQ (reference sequence). The CDR3 coding sequence is TGTGCCAGCAGGCAGGGGACGGGGCCCTACGAGCAGTACTTC. Translating it yields CASRQGTGPYEQYF.

V gene TRBV27 combines with J gene TRBJ1-2; weak D call: TRBD1 (5 bases). V was shortened by 4 bases and J by 2 bases, with 11 bases between the two germline ends. Germline lookup yields CDR1 MNHEY and CDR2 SMNVEV (reference sequence). This CDR3 is built from 14 residues. CDR3 sequence reads: CASSSLTVNYGYTF. For the CDR3, the DNA is TGTGCCAGCAGTTCCCTGACAGTGAACTATGGCTACACCTTC.

This clonotype has a count of ten or more. The gene calls are TRBV12-3 or TRBV12-4 and TRBJ2-4; D might be TRBD2 (6 bases). The CDR3 contains 15 residues. Trimming removed 3 bases at V and 0 bases at J, with 9 bases between. CDR3 sequence: CASSFGGLAKNIQYF. The CDR3 nucleotides read TGTGCCAGCAGTTTCGGGGGACTAGCCAAAAACATTCAGTACTTC.

This clonotype was counted many times. This chain connects TRBV5-1 to TRBJ1-4; D is undetermined. Trimming removed 3 bases at V and 8 bases at J, with 11 bases between. In germline, CDR1 is SGHRS, CDR2 YFSETQ. The length of the CDR3 is 13 residues. The DNA for the CDR3 is TGCGCCAGCAGCTCATACCGACGCGAAAAACTGTTTTTT. Its protein product is CASSSYRREKLFF.

This clonotype showed up many times. The J gene is TRBJ2-3, the V gene TRBV12-3 or TRBV12-4, with 7 nucleotides matching TRBD1. V was pared by 6 bases and J by 1 base, with 7 bases of the junction left unmatched. CDR3 length: 15 residues. In DNA, the CDR3 is TGTGCCAGCAGAGTTACAGGGGTAGGCACAGATACGCAGTATTTT. Protein product: CASRVTGVGTDTQYF.

This clonotype was detected many times. V is TRBV4-1 and J is TRBJ1-1; D unclear. Germline V CDR1 and CDR2: MGHRA, YSYEKL. The CDR3 sequence is 14 residues long. Trimming stripped 10 bases from V and 5 bases from J, with 20 bases between. CDR3 coding DNA: TGCGCCACCTCCGGCCCGCTTAAAGGTACTGAAGCTTTCTTT. Its protein product is CATSGPLKGTEAFF.

This clonotype was seen repeatedly, ten times or more. V and J are TRBV11-2 and TRBJ2-4; D gene unclear. The CDR3 consists of 16 residues. CDR1 is SGHAT and CDR2 is FQNNGV in the germline V gene. V gave up 1 base and J gave up 2 bases, with 12 bases separating them. The DNA of the CDR3 is TGTGCCAGCAGCTTAGTTGGCCTTGATCCCAAAAACATTCAGTACTTC. Amino acid sequence: CASSLVGLDPKNIQYF.

The chain joins TRBV14 to TRBJ2-1; 10 positions agree with TRBD2. The trim removed 1 base at V and 9 bases at J, leaving 6 bases unmatched. Germline V lookup: CDR1 SGHDN, CDR2 FVKESK. This CDR3 has 15 amino acids. The CDR3 sequence: CASSQAGLAGVEQFF. The CDR3 coding sequence is TGTGCCAGCAGCCAAGCAGGCCTAGCGGGAGTTGAGCAGTTCTTC.

The V gene is TRBV11-2, the J gene TRBJ1-3; TRBD1 is a possible D gene (5 bases). CDR1 is SGHAT, CDR2 FQNNGV, per germline. V lost 6 bases and J lost 1, with 13 bases in between. The CDR3 loop spans 15 amino acids. The CDR3 DNA follows: TGTGCCAGCAGGAGACCGGGACTTTCTGGAAACACCATATATTTT. Translation: CASRRPGLSGNTIYF.

The chain couples TRBV5-6 to TRBJ2-2; D is possibly TRBD2 (5 bases). Trimming stripped 1 base from V and 3 bases from J, with 10 bases between. CDR1 SGHDT and CDR2 YYEEEE come from the germline V gene. The CDR3 has 15 residues. CDR3 loop: CASSLYGDYTGELFF. The CDR3 DNA follows: TGTGCCAGCAGCTTGTACGGGGATTACACCGGGGAGCTGTTTTTT.

This rearrangement joins TRBV2 to TRBJ2-5, with unresolved D. Germline assignment: CDR1 SNHLY and CDR2 FYNNEI. V was pared by 4 bases and J by 5 bases, with 11 bases between. The CDR3 length is 13 residues. The DNA for the CDR3 is TGTGCCAGCAGTGGGAACTTTAAGGAGACCCAGTACTTC. Its protein product is CASSGNFKETQYF. The full variable domain, rest sourced from reference TRBV2 and TRBJ2-5, is EPEVTQTPSHQVTQMGQEVILRCVPISNHLYFYWYRQILGQKVEFLVSFYNNEISEKSEIFDDQFSVERPDGSNFTLKIRSTKLEDSAMYFCASSGNFKETQYFGPGTRLLVL.

This clonotype was detected many times. J is TRBJ2-3 and V is TRBV7-9; 7 bases are shared with TRBD2. The CDR3 loop spans 17 amino acids. Trimming removed 4 bases from V and 5 bases from J; junction bases left unmatched: 15. Per the germline V gene, CDR1 is SEHNR and CDR2 is FQNEAQ (reference sequence). In DNA, the CDR3 is TGTGCCAGCAGCTCGAGAGGGACTACGCCATTAGAAGATACGCAGTATTTT. Encoded protein: CASSSRGTTPLEDTQYF.

At least ten counts were recorded for this clonotype. The chain uses TRBV15 and TRBJ1-4; D uncertain. Trimming removed 0 bases at V and 0 bases at J, with 5 bases between. This CDR3 comprises 15 residues. CDR1 is LNHNV and CDR2 is YYDKDF in the germline V gene (reference sequence). The CDR3 loop is CATSREQTTNEKLFF. In DNA, the CDR3 is TGTGCCACCAGCAGAGAACAAACAACTAATGAAAAACTGTTTTTT.

J is TRBJ2-7 and V is TRBV7-8; D possibly uses TRBD1 or TRBD2 (5 bases each). Per the germline V gene, CDR1 is SGHVS and CDR2 is FQNEAQ. V was shortened by 4 bases and J by 7 bases, with 20 bases between the two germline ends. The CDR3 extends over 15 amino acids. CDR3 DNA: TGTGCCAGCAGCTCCGCCCGTAGGGGATGGGGGGAGCAGTACTTC. This codes for CASSSARRGWGEQYF.

By share, this clonotype ranks as medium-sized. This chain uses TRBV12-3 or TRBV12-4 with TRBJ2-7; possible D gene TRBD1, 6 bases. With 5 bases removed from V and 6 bases from J, the gap between germline ends came to 14 bases. This CDR3 has 13 residues. The CDR3 loop is CASSRNTGREQYF. The CDR3 DNA is TGTGCCAGCAGTCGAAATACAGGGCGCGAGCAGTACTTC.

This clonotype was found a few times. The rearrangement links TRBV2 to TRBJ2-2; D remains ambiguous. This CDR3 has 14 amino acids. The germline CDR1 and CDR2 sequences are SNHLY and FYNNEI. The germline V and J ends were trimmed by 2 bases and 2 bases, with 6 bases remaining between them. CDR3: CASSEQLNTGELFF. CDR3 nucleotide sequence: TGTGCCAGCAGTGAACAGCTAAACACCGGGGAGCTGTTTTTT.

The chain carries TRBV6-1 and TRBJ1-5; D is unclear. Germline V lookup: CDR1 MNHNS, CDR2 SASEGT. Trimming took off 5 bases at V and 2 bases at J, with 16 bases between the two ends. The CDR3 extends over 16 amino acids. The CDR3 sequence is CASSYPLSGGNQPQHF. DNA for the CDR3: TGTGCCAGCAGTTATCCCCTTTCTGGGGGCAATCAGCCCCAGCATTTT.